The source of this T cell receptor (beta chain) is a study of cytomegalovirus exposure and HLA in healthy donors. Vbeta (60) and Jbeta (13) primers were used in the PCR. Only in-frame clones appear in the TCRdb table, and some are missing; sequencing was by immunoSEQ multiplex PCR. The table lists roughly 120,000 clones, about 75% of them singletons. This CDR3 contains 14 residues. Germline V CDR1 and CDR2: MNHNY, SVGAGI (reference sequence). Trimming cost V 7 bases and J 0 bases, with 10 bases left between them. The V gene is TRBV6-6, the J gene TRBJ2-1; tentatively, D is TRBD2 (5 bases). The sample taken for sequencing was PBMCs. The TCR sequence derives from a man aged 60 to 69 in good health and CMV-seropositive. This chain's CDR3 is CASTRVSSYNEQFF. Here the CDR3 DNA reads TGTGCCAGCACGCGGGTGAGCTCCTACAATGAGCAGTTCTTC.